This T cell receptor beta chain was sequenced in a study of blood T cells in healthy people across ages. Sample-barcoded 5' priming and a J-beta primer mix drove a second PCR of roughly 6 to 12 cycles. TCRdb reanalysed the 5' RACE reads using MiXCR and keeps one entry per CDR3 protein. In the table there are more than 1,000,000 distinct CDR3 sequences, about 23% of which are singletons. Germline CDR1 and CDR2: KGHSH and LQKENI. The V and J ends lost 6 bases and 2 bases respectively, with 12 bases between them. This CDR3 spans 14 amino acids. Another study also made use of these data, one on T cells of mothers and their children.

Sequencing used blood. This rearrangement joins TRBV18 to TRBJ2-3, with D uncertain. The receptor was derived from a girl aged 2 to 9 in good health. CDR3 sequence (DNA): TGTGCCAGCTCTGAGACGCGGAACACAGATACGCAGTATTTT. This codes for CASSETRNTDTQYF.